The clone carrying this T cell receptor (beta chain) was found a few times. This sample was taken from a study of regulatory T cells in long-lasting Graves disease. Stated time point: newly diagnosed GD, antithyroid drugs for less than 3 months. The authors made the TCR library using RNA they extracted from PBMCs. The CDR3 spans 14 residues. V gave up 6 bases and J gave up 0 bases, with 13 bases separating them. From germline, CDR1 is DFQATT and CDR2 SNEGSKA (reference sequence). Sequencing libraries for TCR beta were prepared with iRepertoire HTBI primers and Arm-PCR of CDR3 regions. From the multiplex PCR reads, TCRdb called clonotypes with MiXCR, one entry per CDR3 protein. The sample comprises 510,000 or so distinct CDR3 sequences, 9.5% to 15% of which are singletons, and roughly 8.9% rests with the top ten. This sample was also put to use in a study of T cells in Graves' hyperthyroidism and ophthalmopathy.

Specimen: peripheral blood mononuclear cells (PBMCs), collected at new diagnosis, from a patient treated with antithyroid drugs. The chain recombines TRBV20-1 with TRBJ2-3; a possible D gene is TRBD1 (6 bases). This receptor was identified in a woman in her 30s with Graves disease. DNA of the CDR3: TGCAGTGCCCGGACAGCCGATAGCACAGATACGCAGTATTTT. It codes for CSARTADSTDTQYF.